This is a list of T cell receptor beta chains from one sample in a study of shared clonotypes between healthy human individuals. Sequencing was performed with immunoSEQ multiplex PCR; in TCRdb, only in-frame clones are kept and a portion is missing. This sample has 1 million to 1.3 million clones; 75% to 80% occur once, and the top ten carry more than 0.55%. What was sequenced was memory CD4+ T cells from PBMCs. The origin of the receptors is a man between 18 and 29 years old in good health. Some clones in this sample may be carry-over from other donors' samples. The CDR3 runs from the conserved cysteine through the conserved F or W. The D gene is left open where the match is weak. Size tells how often a clone was seen (once, few, many) or the class of an expanded clone, and some rows leave it out.

V: TRBV29-1; J: TRBJ1-2; D: TRBD1; size: -; CDR3: CSVERTGGSGYTF; DNA: TGCAGCGTTGAACGGACAGGGGGTAGCGGCTACACCTTC
V: TRBV7-2; J: TRBJ2-1; D: -; size: -; CDR3: CASIRRGGQGEQFF; DNA: TGTGCCAGCATACGAAGGGGGGGGCAGGGTGAGCAGTTCTTC
V: TRBV4-1; J: TRBJ2-7; D: TRBD2; size: -; CDR3: CASSQDEFSSGRVFDEQYF; DNA: TGCGCCAGCAGCCAAGACGAGTTTTCGAGCGGGAGGGTCTTCGACGAGCAGTACTTC
V: TRBV5-1; J: TRBJ2-7; D: TRBD2; size: -; CDR3: CASSLGIAGGTPYEQYF; DNA: TGCGCCAGCAGCTTGGGGATCGCGGGAGGAACTCCCTACGAGCAGTACTTC
V: TRBV28; J: TRBJ2-6; D: -; size: few; CDR3: CASSFLRAGANVLTF; DNA: TGTGCCAGCAGTTTTCTCAGGGCTGGGGCCAACGTCCTGACTTTC
V: TRBV28; J: TRBJ2-2; D: -; size: -; CDR3: CASGKRVFYTGELFF; DNA: TGTGCCAGCGGAAAGCGGGTCTTCTACACCGGGGAGCTGTTTTTT
V: TRBV28; J: TRBJ1-5; D: -; size: -; CDR3: CASTYPVGSQPQHF; DNA: TGTGCCAGCACCTACCCGGTGGGGAGTCAGCCCCAGCATTTT
V: TRBV6-5; J: TRBJ1-2; D: -; size: many; CDR3: CASGVGGGYGYTF; DNA: TGTGCCAGCGGGGTAGGAGGGGGCTATGGCTACACCTTC
V: TRBV7-3; J: TRBJ1-1; D: -; size: many; CDR3: CASSLTDTVQHTEAFF; DNA: TGTGCCAGCAGCTTAACAGATACAGTACAGCACACTGAAGCTTTCTTT
V: TRBV9; J: TRBJ2-1; D: TRBD2; size: once; CDR3: CASSAARTSGNNEQFF; DNA: TGTGCCAGCAGCGCGGCAAGGACTAGCGGAAACAATGAGCAGTTCTTC
V: TRBV5-1; J: TRBJ2-7; D: TRBD1; size: -; CDR3: CASSQDRGLYGEQYF; DNA: TGCGCCAGCAGCCAGGACAGGGGGCTCTACGGGGAGCAGTACTTC
V: TRBV7-2; J: TRBJ2-6; D: -; size: -; CDR3: CASSPDASGANVLTF; DNA: TGTGCCAGCAGCCCAGACGCGTCGGGGGCCAACGTCCTGACTTTC
V: TRBV9; J: TRBJ2-7; D: -; size: -; CDR3: CASSVDFGGSYEQYF; DNA: TGTGCCAGCAGCGTAGATTTCGGGGGCTCCTACGAGCAGTACTTC
V: TRBV6-1; J: TRBJ1-2; D: -; size: -; CDR3: CASSEALRAFYGYTF; DNA: TGTGCCAGCAGTGAAGCGCTTCGGGCTTTCTATGGCTACACCTTC
V: TRBV29-1; J: TRBJ1-3; D: -; size: many; CDR3: CSVVRGSGNTIYF; DNA: TGCAGCGTTGTAAGGGGCTCTGGAAACACCATATATTTT
V: TRBV7-6; J: TRBJ2-3; D: -; size: -; CDR3: CASSLVAGVLDTQYF; DNA: TGTGCCAGCAGCTTAGTGGCAGGGGTGTTAGATACGCAGTATTTT
V: TRBV19; J: TRBJ1-4; D: -; size: -; CDR3: CASSIPGLGINEKLFF; DNA: TGTGCCAGTAGTATACCGGGACTAGGAATAAATGAAAAACTGTTTTTT
V: TRBV5-6; J: TRBJ1-2; D: TRBD1; size: -; CDR3: CASSLVTGGYGYTF; DNA: TGTGCCAGCAGCTTGGTGACAGGGGGCTATGGCTACACCTTC
V: TRBV30; J: TRBJ2-5; D: TRBD2; size: -; CDR3: CAWSVNSGGQETQYF; DNA: TGTGCCTGGAGTGTTAATAGCGGGGGCCAAGAGACCCAGTACTTC
V: TRBV5-1; J: TRBJ1-4; D: TRBD1; size: -; CDR3: CASSPSAGQGPNEKLFF; DNA: TGCGCCAGCAGCCCTAGCGCTGGACAGGGCCCTAATGAAAAACTGTTTTTT
V: TRBV11-2; J: TRBJ2-7; D: TRBD1; size: -; CDR3: CASSTDRGSEQYF; DNA: TGTGCCAGCAGTACGGACAGGGGGAGCGAGCAGTACTTC
V: TRBV5-1; J: TRBJ1-5; D: -; size: -; CDR3: CASSLVGGWEPQHF; DNA: TGCGCCAGCAGCTTGGTCGGGGGTTGGGAGCCCCAGCATTTT
V: TRBV5-1; J: TRBJ1-1; D: -; size: -; CDR3: CASSHVERSEAFF; DNA: TGCGCCAGCAGCCATGTGGAGCGGAGTGAAGCTTTCTTT
V: TRBV29-1; J: TRBJ2-3; D: -; size: -; CDR3: CSVPPQDSSDTQYF; DNA: TGCAGCGTTCCCCCTCAAGATTCTAGTGATACGCAGTATTTT
V: TRBV28; J: TRBJ2-3; D: -; size: -; CDR3: CASSFSRGGTDTQYF; DNA: TGTGCCAGCAGTTTTTCCAGGGGTGGCACAGATACGCAGTATTTT
V: TRBV4-3; J: TRBJ2-3; D: -; size: -; CDR3: CASSQDRGVDTQYF; DNA: TGCGCCAGCAGCCAAGATAGGGGAGTGGATACGCAGTATTTT
V: TRBV4-3; J: TRBJ2-2; D: -; size: -; CDR3: CASSQELQTGELFF; DNA: TGCGCCAGCAGCCAAGAATTACAGACCGGGGAGCTGTTTTTT
V: TRBV5-1; J: TRBJ2-1; D: -; size: -; CDR3: CASSRNNEQFF; DNA: TGCGCCAGCAGCCGAAACAATGAGCAGTTCTTC
V: TRBV7-3; J: TRBJ2-7; D: -; size: -; CDR3: CASSLTLGSEQYF; DNA: TGTGCCAGCAGCTTAACGTTGGGTTCCGAGCAGTACTTC
V: TRBV7-2; J: TRBJ1-2; D: -; size: -; CDR3: CASSLVTNYGYTF; DNA: TGTGCCAGCAGCTTAGTGACTAACTATGGCTACACCTTC
V: TRBV25-1; J: TRBJ1-3; D: TRBD1; size: -; CDR3: CASSEGTVPSGNTIYF; DNA: TGTGCCAGCAGTGAGGGGACAGTTCCCTCTGGAAACACCATATATTTT
V: TRBV18; J: TRBJ1-1; D: -; size: -; CDR3: CASSQGMNTEAFF; DNA: TGTGCCAGCTCACAGGGTATGAACACTGAAGCTTTCTTT
V: TRBV28; J: TRBJ1-4; D: -; size: -; CDR3: CASSLSGATNEKLFF; DNA: TGTGCCAGCAGTTTGTCGGGGGCAACTAATGAAAAACTGTTTTTT
V: TRBV27; J: TRBJ1-1; D: -; size: -; CDR3: CASSWAYKTNTEAFF; DNA: TGTGCCAGCAGTTGGGCCTATAAGACGAACACTGAAGCTTTCTTT
V: TRBV7-7; J: TRBJ2-5; D: -; size: few; CDR3: CASSPRVQETQYF; DNA: TGTGCCAGCAGCCCACGGGTACAAGAGACCCAGTACTTC
V: TRBV7-9; J: TRBJ1-5; D: -; size: once; CDR3: CASSPDTPRPQHF; DNA: TGTGCCAGCAGCCCGGACACCCCAAGGCCCCAGCATTTT
V: TRBV5-4; J: TRBJ2-3; D: TRBD2; size: once; CDR3: CASSLGGGRTDTQYF; DNA: TGTGCCAGCAGCTTGGGCGGGGGGCGCACAGATACGCAGTATTTT
V: TRBV27; J: TRBJ2-7; D: TRBD1; size: -; CDR3: CASSFSGTGFSYEQYF; DNA: TGTGCCAGCAGCTTCTCCGGGACAGGGTTTTCCTACGAGCAGTACTTC
V: TRBV5-6; J: TRBJ1-2; D: TRBD1; size: once; CDR3: CASSEGTGGYGYTF; DNA: TGTGCCAGCAGCGAGGGGACAGGGGGCTACGGCTACACCTTC
V: TRBV7-2; J: TRBJ2-5; D: -; size: -; CDR3: CASSLDYAQETQYF; DNA: TGTGCCAGCAGCTTAGATTACGCCCAAGAGACCCAGTACTTC
V: TRBV2; J: TRBJ1-3; D: -; size: -; CDR3: CASRRETGNTIYF; DNA: TGTGCCAGCAGAAGGGAGACTGGAAACACCATATATTTT
V: TRBV7-2; J: TRBJ2-5; D: -; size: few; CDR3: CASSLEVGVETQYF; DNA: TGTGCCAGCAGCTTAGAGGTCGGGGTAGAGACCCAGTACTTC
V: TRBV5-4; J: TRBJ2-5; D: TRBD2; size: few; CDR3: CASSPPGGTKETQYF; DNA: TGTGCCAGCAGCCCCCCGGGGGGGACAAAAGAGACCCAGTACTTC
V: TRBV11-1; J: TRBJ1-1; D: -; size: -; CDR3: CASSLASSTPNTEAFF; DNA: TGTGCCAGCAGCTTAGCGTCATCGACACCGAACACTGAAGCTTTCTTT
V: TRBV27; J: TRBJ1-4; D: -; size: -; CDR3: CASSGLGGRIGEKLFF; DNA: TGTGCCAGCAGTGGACTAGGGGGGCGCATAGGTGAAAAACTGTTTTTT
V: TRBV10-2; J: TRBJ2-5; D: TRBD2; size: few; CDR3: CASSRLAGGRDQETQYF; DNA: TGCGCCAGCAGCCGACTAGCGGGAGGGCGCGATCAAGAGACCCAGTACTTC
V: TRBV4-3; J: TRBJ2-7; D: TRBD2; size: once; CDR3: CASSQRGVLEQYF; DNA: TGCGCCAGCAGCCAACGGGGGGTTTTGGAGCAGTACTTC
V: TRBV30; J: TRBJ2-7; D: TRBD1; size: few; CDR3: CAWSVHRTGVSYEQYF; DNA: TGTGCCTGGAGTGTACATCGGACAGGGGTATCCTACGAGCAGTACTTC
V: TRBV29-1; J: TRBJ1-1; D: -; size: few; CDR3: CSVLRPLNTEAFF; DNA: TGCAGCGTTTTACGTCCGCTGAACACTGAAGCTTTCTTT
V: TRBV18; J: TRBJ1-3; D: -; size: -; CDR3: CASSLADSSGNTIYF; DNA: TGTGCCAGCTCCCTGGCGGACAGCTCTGGAAACACCATATATTTT
V: TRBV30; J: TRBJ2-5; D: -; size: -; CDR3: CAWSRISQETQYF; DNA: TGTGCCTGGAGTCGCATATCTCAAGAGACCCAGTACTTC
V: TRBV11-3; J: TRBJ2-1; D: -; size: -; CDR3: CASSLDPDSEQFF; DNA: TGTGCCAGCAGCTTAGATCCGGACAGTGAGCAGTTCTTC